This is a list of T cell receptor beta chains from one sample in a study of shared clonotypes between healthy human individuals. Method: immunoSEQ multiplex PCR; TCRdb's copy keeps in-frame clones and lacks some. The profile shows approximately 720,000 clones, less than 80% of them singletons. The sequencing input was memory CD4+ T cells sorted from blood. These receptors all stem from a woman in her thirties in good health. The CDR3 runs from the conserved cysteine through the conserved F or W. D genes are given only for firm matches. Size tells how often a clone was seen (once, few, many) or the class of an expanded clone, and some rows leave it out.

D gene,V gene,J gene,clone size,CDR3 protein,CDR3 DNA
TRBD1,TRBV5-6,TRBJ2-2,NA,CASSSIRDRVPTGELFF,TGTGCCAGCAGCTCAATCCGGGACAGGGTCCCTACCGGGGAGCTGTTTTTT
NA,TRBV18,TRBJ2-3,NA,CASSPFRSTDTQYF,TGTGCCAGCTCACCTTTCCGGAGCACAGATACGCAGTATTTT
NA,TRBV15,TRBJ2-1,NA,CATSREPEGGYNEQFF,TGTGCCACCAGCAGAGAGCCCGAGGGAGGTTACAATGAGCAGTTCTTC
NA,TRBV28,TRBJ2-3,NA,CASSPEGAGTDTQYF,TGTGCCAGCAGCCCGGAGGGGGCAGGCACAGATACGCAGTATTTT
TRBD1,TRBV7-2,TRBJ2-7,once,CASSTTGQGAIYEQYF,TGTGCCAGCAGCACTACGGGACAGGGGGCGATCTACGAGCAGTACTTC
TRBD2,TRBV5-1,TRBJ2-1,NA,CASSPLAGAYNEQFF,TGCGCCAGCAGCCCCCTGGCGGGGGCCTACAATGAGCAGTTCTTC
NA,TRBV7-2,TRBJ2-5,NA,CASSPRTQTKTQYF,TGTGCCAGCAGCCCGCGGACCCAGACGAAGACCCAGTACTTC
NA,TRBV19,TRBJ1-4,once,CASSPGASGEKLFF,TGTGCCAGTAGCCCGGGAGCGTCGGGTGAAAAACTGTTTTTT
TRBD1,TRBV25-1,TRBJ2-5,NA,CASSEILAGGQETQYF,TGTGCTAGCAGTGAAATATTGGCAGGGGGACAAGAGACCCAGTACTTC
NA,TRBV5-4,TRBJ2-5,NA,CASSPDNQETQYF,TGTGCCAGCAGCCCCGACAACCAAGAGACCCAGTACTTC
NA,TRBV28,TRBJ2-7,NA,CASSSNVEQYF,TGTGCCAGCAGTTCGAACGTGGAGCAGTACTTC
NA,TRBV6-1,TRBJ1-1,NA,CASSFKGILTEAFF,TGTGCCAGCAGTTTTAAGGGGATACTCACTGAAGCTTTCTTT
TRBD1,TRBV2,TRBJ1-2,NA,CASSELDRAEGYTF,TGTGCCAGCAGTGAACTGGACAGGGCAGAGGGCTACACCTTC
TRBD2,TRBV5-1,TRBJ2-1,NA,CASSPRAGAGGVEQFF,TGCGCCAGCAGCCCGCGGGCAGGAGCGGGAGGGGTTGAGCAGTTCTTC
TRBD1,TRBV28,TRBJ2-7,NA,CASKGQGGYEQYF,TGTGCCAGCAAGGGACAGGGTGGGTACGAGCAGTACTTC
NA,TRBV13,TRBJ2-2,NA,CASSWVGASGANTGELFF,TGTGCCAGCAGCTGGGTGGGGGCTAGCGGAGCGAACACCGGGGAGCTGTTTTTT
NA,TRBV20-1,TRBJ2-1,NA,CSASRTNEQFF,TGCAGTGCTAGCCGCACCAATGAGCAGTTCTTC
NA,TRBV19,TRBJ2-2,NA,CASSPANTGELFF,TGTGCCAGTAGCCCGGCGAACACCGGGGAGCTGTTTTTT
TRBD1,TRBV2,TRBJ2-2,NA,CASRDRVGTGELFF,TGTGCCAGCAGGGACAGGGTAGGCACCGGGGAGCTGTTTTTT
NA,TRBV6-1,TRBJ2-1,NA,CASNKRGVYNEQFF,TGTGCCAGCAACAAACGCGGGGTCTACAATGAGCAGTTCTTC
TRBD2,TRBV7-9,TRBJ2-3,NA,CASSLGGRALDTQYF,TGTGCCAGCAGCTTAGGCGGGAGGGCCTTGGATACGCAGTATTTT
NA,TRBV7-8,TRBJ1-4,NA,CASSPLVVPTTNEKLFF,TGTGCCAGCAGCCCTCTGGTCGTCCCTACAACTAATGAAAAACTGTTTTTT
NA,TRBV5-4,TRBJ2-3,NA,CASSLATVPGTDTQYF,TGTGCCAGCAGCTTGGCCACAGTACCGGGCACAGATACGCAGTATTTT
NA,TRBV5-4,TRBJ2-2,NA,CASSLDFSNTGELFF,TGTGCCAGCAGCTTGGACTTTTCTAACACCGGGGAGCTGTTTTTT
NA,TRBV30,TRBJ2-1,NA,CAWSSQKGYNEQFF,TGTGCCTGGAGTAGCCAAAAGGGATACAATGAGCAGTTCTTC
NA,TRBV7-9,TRBJ1-1,NA,CASREPRSTEAFF,TGTGCCAGCAGAGAACCAAGGAGCACTGAAGCTTTCTTT
TRBD1,TRBV27,TRBJ2-5,NA,CASSWTGGTKTQYF,TGTGCCAGCAGTTGGACAGGGGGCACGAAGACCCAGTACTTC
TRBD1,TRBV10-3,TRBJ1-4,once,CASRTGQGRDEKLFF,TGTGCCAGCAGGACGGGACAGGGGAGGGATGAAAAACTGTTTTTT
TRBD1,TRBV18,TRBJ2-1,many,CASYTPGQGYNEQFF,TGTGCCAGCTACACACCGGGACAGGGGTACAATGAGCAGTTCTTC
NA,TRBV12-2,TRBJ1-2,many,CASRLAIPQGYGYTF,TGTGCAAGTCGCTTAGCGATACCGCAGGGGTATGGCTACACCTTC
NA,TRBV19,TRBJ2-6,NA,CASSIPRFGDGANVLTF,TGTGCCAGTAGTATTCCTCGGTTCGGGGACGGGGCCAACGTCCTGACTTTC
TRBD1,TRBV11-2,TRBJ2-7,NA,CASSWPFAGGLYEQYF,TGTGCCAGCAGCTGGCCATTCGCAGGGGGCCTCTACGAGCAGTACTTC
NA,TRBV27,TRBJ2-1,NA,CASSSTHRGLRFSYNEQFF,TGTGCCAGCAGTTCCACCCACCGAGGCCTCCGATTCTCCTACAATGAGCAGTTCTTC
TRBD2,TRBV11-2,TRBJ2-7,once,CASSAGLAGPPGHEQYF,TGTGCCAGCAGCGCCGGACTAGCGGGACCACCGGGCCACGAGCAGTACTTC
NA,TRBV6-5,TRBJ1-2,many,CASSYEGLHGYTF,TGTGCCAGCAGTTATGAAGGTTTGCATGGCTACACCTTC
NA,TRBV6-5,TRBJ2-3,few,CASSYLSTDTQYF,TGTGCCAGCAGTTACCTCAGCACAGATACGCAGTATTTT
NA,TRBV7-9,TRBJ2-1,NA,CASSLGNGNNEQFF,TGTGCCAGCAGCTTAGGGAACGGTAACAATGAGCAGTTCTTC
NA,TRBV28,TRBJ1-1,once,CASSLLRTKAFF,TGTGCCAGCAGTTTATTACGGACGAAAGCTTTCTTT
NA,TRBV28,TRBJ1-1,once,CASSRGPGEAFF,TGTGCCAGCAGCCGTGGGCCTGGTGAAGCTTTCTTT
NA,TRBV28,TRBJ2-7,NA,CASSLRGGEQYF,TGTGCCAGCAGTTTACGAGGGGGCGAGCAGTACTTC
NA,TRBV18,TRBJ2-7,few,CASSPIVGGRSYEQYF,TGTGCCAGCTCACCAATTGTGGGGGGTCGTTCCTACGAGCAGTACTTC
NA,TRBV15,TRBJ2-1,NA,CATIERQTYNEQFF,TGTGCCACCATTGAGAGGCAAACCTACAATGAGCAGTTCTTC
TRBD2,TRBV13,TRBJ2-7,once,CASSLSDRTSGARAPYEQYF,TGTGCCAGCAGCTTAAGCGATCGGACTAGCGGGGCGAGGGCCCCTTACGAGCAGTACTTC
TRBD2,TRBV18,TRBJ2-2,NA,CASSPDSRTRRTGELFF,TGTGCCAGCTCACCGGATTCGAGGACTAGACGCACCGGGGAGCTGTTTTTT
TRBD1,TRBV20-1,TRBJ1-1,few,CSAQGGTEAFF,TGCAGTGCCCAGGGGGGCACTGAAGCTTTCTTT
TRBD1,TRBV5-8,TRBJ1-1,many,CASSRPTGTDLNTEAFF,TGTGCCAGCAGTAGGCCGACAGGGACCGATTTGAACACTGAAGCTTTCTTT
NA,TRBV18,TRBJ1-1,NA,CASSRDTLNTEAFF,TGTGCCAGCTCAAGGGACACTTTGAACACTGAAGCTTTCTTT
NA,TRBV6-5,TRBJ2-2,NA,CASSYSARTGELFF,TGTGCCAGCAGTTACTCGGCTCGTACCGGGGAGCTGTTTTTT
NA,TRBV10-1,TRBJ2-7,NA,CASSPSIGEQYF,TGCGCCAGCAGTCCCTCAATTGGGGAGCAGTACTTC
NA,TRBV7-9,TRBJ2-5,NA,CASSFRDWYQETQYF,TGTGCCAGCAGCTTTCGGGACTGGTACCAAGAGACCCAGTACTTC
NA,TRBV6-1,TRBJ2-2,few,CASSEAYGQLRTGELFF,TGTGCCAGCAGTGAAGCGTATGGGCAGCTAAGGACCGGGGAGCTGTTTTTT
NA,TRBV11-2,TRBJ2-1,NA,CASSSLHSYNEQFF,TGTGCCAGCAGCTCGCTTCACTCCTACAATGAGCAGTTCTTC
NA,TRBV7-2,TRBJ1-2,NA,CASSQRKTGSSGYTF,TGTGCCAGCAGCCAACGCAAGACAGGTTCAAGTGGCTACACCTTC
TRBD1,TRBV2,TRBJ2-1,NA,CASRYGTGGREQFF,TGTGCCAGCAGGTACGGGACAGGGGGCCGAGAGCAGTTCTTC
TRBD2,TRBV6-5,TRBJ2-5,many,CASSAATSGLGTQYF,TGTGCCAGCAGTGCCGCGACTAGCGGGTTGGGGACCCAGTACTTC